The 31 T cell receptor beta chains below were found in one sample sequenced in a study. TCRdb passed the RT-PCR reads through MiXCR, listing each CDR3 protein once. The profile covers about 680,000 distinct CDR3 sequences, with over 12% appearing a single time and roughly 4% taken by the ten largest. The source material was memory CD4+ T cells from blood. The receptor source for this set is a female donor in good health, serving as a healthy control.

The table lists this clonotype with a few counts. The chain employs TRBV12-3 or TRBV12-4 and TRBJ2-1; D gene unclear. V was trimmed by 7 bases and J by 5 bases, leaving 9 bases between them. CDR3 length: 12 residues. The CDR3 region is CASNDRHNEQFF. As DNA, the CDR3 is TGTGCCAGCAACGACCGGCACAATGAGCAGTTCTTC.

This clonotype occurred many times. CDR3 sequence (DNA): TGTGCCAGCAGCGAGGGAGGGGGGGATGAGCAGTTCTTC. This gives the protein CASSEGGGDEQFF. The rearrangement links TRBV9 to TRBJ2-1, with D maybe TRBD2 (7 bases). This CDR3 comprises 13 residues. Germline V gene sequence: CDR1 SGDLS, CDR2 YYNGEE. The V gene lost 3 bases and the J gene lost 8 bases, with 12 bases spanning the gap. Based on the CDR3 plus reference TRBV9 and TRBJ2-1, the full variable domain is DSGVTQTPKHLITATGQRVTLRCSPRSGDLSVYWYQQSLDQGLQFLIQYYNGEERAKGNILERFSAQQFPDLHSELNLSSLELGDSALYFCASSEGGGDEQFFGPGTRLTVL.

This clonotype was recorded at least ten times. The chain combines TRBV12-3 or TRBV12-4 with TRBJ1-2; 8 bases align to TRBD1. V gave up 10 bases and J gave up 4 bases; unmatched junction bases: 2. This CDR3 spans 11 amino acids. The DNA for the CDR3 is TGTGCCACCACAGGGGGCTATGGCTACACCTTC. It is translated as CATTGGYGYTF.

The table lists this clonotype with a few counts. The rearrangement uses TRBV6-5 and TRBJ1-6; 8 nucleotides align to TRBD1. Germline V lookup: CDR1 MNHEY, CDR2 SVGAGI. J gave up 3 bases and V 6 bases, and 7 bases lay outside the gene matches. The CDR3 extends over 16 amino acids. The CDR3 DNA reads as TGTGCCAGCAGACTAAGACAGGGGCTCTATAATTCACCCCTCCACTTT. Encoded protein: CASRLRQGLYNSPLHF.

This clonotype has more than one count but fewer than ten. This chain uses TRBV5-1 with TRBJ2-3, with unresolved D. V lost 4 bases, J lost 6 bases, and 15 bases lay in between. The CDR3 extends over 14 amino acids. Germline lookup yields CDR1 SGHRS and CDR2 YFSETQ. The CDR3 region is CASSRLGSGDTQYF. In DNA form, the CDR3 reads TGCGCCAGCAGCCGATTGGGAAGTGGGGATACGCAGTATTTT. The entire variable domain, with the rest obtained from reference TRBV5-1 and TRBJ2-3, is as follows: KAGVTQTPRYLIKTRGQQVTLSCSPISGHRSVSWYQQTPGQGLQFLFEYFSETQRNKGNFPGRFSGRQFSNSRSEMNVSTLELGDSALYLCASSRLGSGDTQYFGPGTRLTVL.

V usage is TRBV7-9 and J usage is TRBJ2-5; 10 nucleotides match TRBD2. CDR3 length: 20 amino acids. The germline V gene encodes CDR1 SEHNR and CDR2 FQNEAQ (reference sequence). V lost 4 bases and J lost 2; bases outside the gene matches: 19. The CDR3 spells CASSSFRGLAGVSPQETQYF. The CDR3 DNA follows: TGTGCCAGCAGCTCATTTAGGGGTCTAGCGGGAGTCTCCCCACAAGAGACCCAGTACTTC.

Only a few counts were recorded for this clonotype. V gene TRBV4-1 combines with J gene TRBJ2-2; 12 bases agree with TRBD2. The CDR3 totals 19 residues. Germline assignment: CDR1 MGHRA and CDR2 YSYEKL. With V trimmed by 1 base and J by 3 bases, 9 bases remained unmatched. CDR3 residues: CASSQGRLAGGPDTGELFF. CDR3 sequence (DNA): TGCGCCAGCAGCCAAGGCCGGCTAGCGGGAGGGCCGGACACCGGGGAGCTGTTTTTT.

In this sample, this clonotype turned up a few times. V gene TRBV4-2 combines with J gene TRBJ2-7; maybe TRBD2 (6 bases). Trimming stripped 4 bases from V and 2 bases from J, with 12 bases between. CDR3 size: 14 residues. Germline V gene data show CDR1 as LGHNA and CDR2 as YNFKEQ. This CDR3 reads CASSRPGSTYEQYF. The CDR3 region has the DNA TGTGCCAGCAGCCGGCCCGGGAGTACCTACGAGCAGTACTTC.

This chain uses TRBV27 with TRBJ2-3; D is perhaps TRBD1 (5 bases). CDR3 length: 16 amino acids. Trimming stripped 3 bases from V and 1 base from J, with 14 bases between. Per germline, CDR1 MNHEY and CDR2 SMNVEV (reference sequence). CDR3 coding DNA: TGTGCCAGCAGTTTTTCAGGGCTCTTGGGCACAGATACGCAGTATTTT. Its translation is CASSFSGLLGTDTQYF.

The J gene is TRBJ1-3, the V gene TRBV20-1, with TRBD1 as a possible D gene (5 bases). The V and J ends lost 4 bases and 4 bases respectively, with 17 bases between them. Germline V gives CDR1 DFQATT, CDR2 SNEGSKA (reference sequence). CDR3 size: 15 residues. The CDR3: CSATGGGGVGNTIYF. The CDR3 nucleotides are TGCAGTGCTACTGGTGGGGGAGGCGTAGGAAACACCATATATTTT.

This chain links TRBV7-3 with TRBJ2-1; 9 bases agree with TRBD2. CDR1 is SGHTA, CDR2 FQGTGA, per germline. J gave up 2 bases and V 3 bases, and 5 bases lay outside the gene matches. The length of the CDR3 is 16 residues. CDR3 region: CASSFPTSGPYNEQFF. The CDR3 DNA reads as TGTGCCAGCAGCTTCCCTACTAGCGGGCCCTACAATGAGCAGTTCTTC.

As concerns this clonotype: A much more abundant neighbour one base away suggests this may be a read error. This chain uses TRBV29-1 with TRBJ2-7; TRBD2 matches at 15 bases. Germline values: CDR1 SQVTM, CDR2 ANQGSEA. The CDR3 totals 17 residues. This chain's CDR3 is CRVGGLAGGQPSYEQYF. CDR3 bases: TGCAGGGTCGGGGGACTAGCGGGAGGCCAACCCTCCTACGAGCAGTACTTC.

The chain is built from TRBV18 and TRBJ2-7, with 9 nucleotides matching TRBD2. The CDR3 runs to 19 residues. The J segment lost 3 bases and the V segment lost 1 base, leaving 16 bases of the junction unmatched. Germline CDR1 and CDR2: KGHSH and LQKENI. The CDR3 sequence: CASSPRLAGVGWGRYEQYF. The CDR3 DNA reads TGTGCCAGCTCACCACGCTTAGCGGGAGTAGGATGGGGACGCTACGAGCAGTACTTC. Together with reference TRBV18 and TRBJ2-7, the CDR3 gives the full variable domain: NAGVMQNPRHLVRRRGQEARLRCSPMKGHSHVYWYRQLPEEGLKFMVYLQKENIIDESGMPKERFSAEFPKEGPSILRIQQVVRGDSAAYFCASSPRLAGVGWGRYEQYFGPGTRLTVT.

This clonotype was counted between two and nine times. The rearrangement joins TRBV9 to TRBJ2-3; D gene uncertain. Between the trimmed V and J ends, which lost 5 bases and 5 bases, there was a span of 9 bases. Germline V gene data show CDR1 as SGDLS and CDR2 as YYNGEE. The CDR3 totals 12 residues. In DNA, the CDR3 is TGTGCCAGCAGTTATCAACTAGATACGCAGTATTTT. Protein product: CASSYQLDTQYF.

The table lists this clonotype with many counts. This chain joins TRBV18 and TRBJ1-1, with D unclear. This CDR3 contains 12 residues. Germline V gives CDR1 KGHSH, CDR2 LQKENI. V was pared by 8 bases and J by 1 base, with 8 bases between. CDR3 in amino acids: CASSPGNTEAFF. DNA of the CDR3: TGTGCCAGCAGTCCAGGGAACACTGAAGCTTTCTTT.

This clonotype appeared a few times. J is TRBJ1-2 and V is TRBV28; TRBD1 matches at 8 bases. J lost 10 bases, V lost 6 bases, and 10 bases had no gene match. The length of the CDR3 is 13 residues. Per germline, CDR1 MDHEN and CDR2 SYDVKM. CDR3: CASSPGQGIVYTF. CDR3 sequence (DNA): TGTGCCAGCAGCCCAGGACAGGGAATCGTCTACACCTTC.

The chain uses TRBV5-1 and TRBJ2-2; 7 positions agree with TRBD1. The germline gives CDR1 SGHRS, CDR2 YFSETQ. CDR3 length equals 17 residues. The V segment lost 4 bases and the J segment 2 bases; nucleotides outside the gene matches: 11. CDR3 nucleotides: TGCGCCAGCAGCCCTAGTTCGGGACAGCATAACACCGGGGAGCTGTTTTTT. This codes for CASSPSSGQHNTGELFF. Combining the CDR3 with reference TRBV5-1 and TRBJ2-2 gives the whole variable domain KAGVTQTPRYLIKTRGQQVTLSCSPISGHRSVSWYQQTPGQGLQFLFEYFSETQRNKGNFPGRFSGRQFSNSRSEMNVSTLELGDSALYLCASSPSSGQHNTGELFFGEGSRLTVL.

In its sample, this clonotype was seen a few times. The rearrangement links TRBV5-1 to TRBJ1-2; 10 bases fit TRBD1. The J segment lost 5 bases and the V segment lost 3 bases, leaving 10 bases of the junction unmatched. This CDR3 comprises 16 residues. CDR1 is SGHRS and CDR2 is YFSETQ in the germline V gene. The CDR3 loop reads CASSSTAGQGIYGYTF. In DNA form, the CDR3 reads TGCGCCAGCAGCTCAACAGCGGGACAGGGGATTTATGGCTACACCTTC.

The rearrangement uses TRBV25-1 and TRBJ2-1; 7 bases are shared with TRBD2. Germline CDR1 reads MGHDK; CDR2 reads SYGVNS. The CDR3 runs to 15 residues. Germline trimming cut 2 bases from V and 8 bases from J; bases unmatched to any gene: 9. The CDR3 region has the DNA TGTGCCAGCAGTGAAAGGGCGGGAGTCCCTTATGAGCAGTTCTTC. Translated, it gives CASSERAGVPYEQFF.

This clonotype was detected only a few times. The chain combines TRBV6-1 with TRBJ2-1; D possibly corresponds to TRBD2 (6 bases). The CDR3 runs to 16 residues. Trimming cost V 5 bases and J 1 base, with 15 bases left between them. CDR1 and CDR2 from the germline V gene are MNHNS and SASEGT. The CDR3 DNA reads TGTGCCAGCAGTCAATCCGGGACTCGATCCTACAATGAGCAGTTCTTC. This gives the protein CASSQSGTRSYNEQFF.

This clonotype was recorded at least ten times. V gene TRBV12-3 or TRBV12-4 combines with J gene TRBJ2-1; TRBD2 aligns across 11 bases. The junction had 5 bases not matched to a gene; V was cut back by 8 bases and J by 2 bases. This CDR3 is built from 15 residues. The CDR3 sequence: CASGTSGHAYNEQFF. CDR3 DNA: TGTGCCAGCGGGACTAGCGGACACGCCTACAATGAGCAGTTCTTC.

This clonotype was counted at least ten times. The chain links TRBV20-1 to TRBJ1-1; maybe TRBD1 (5 bases). Germline V gene data show CDR1 as DFQATT and CDR2 as SNEGSKA (reference sequence). V lost 4 bases, J lost 4 bases, and 10 bases lay in between. The CDR3 totals 12 residues. The CDR3 bases are TGCAGTGCTAATCGGGGCGGCACTGAAGCTTTCTTT. Its protein is CSANRGGTEAFF.

This clonotype occurred many times. This sequence joins TRBV29-1 and TRBJ2-1, with 10 bases fitting TRBD2. CDR1 is SQVTM, CDR2 ANQGSEA, per germline. The CDR3 extends over 15 amino acids. With V trimmed by 6 bases and J by 2 bases, 7 bases remained unmatched. CDR3 residues: CSVAGGHLPYNEQFF. The CDR3 bases are TGCAGCGTAGCGGGAGGGCATCTCCCCTACAATGAGCAGTTCTTC.

This clonotype was observed many times. The chain has TRBV4-1 and TRBJ2-1; no clear D gene. From germline, CDR1 is MGHRA and CDR2 YSYEKL. The V end was cut by 4 bases, the J end by 10 bases, with 14 bases between. The CDR3 runs 13 residues. CDR3 residues: CASSLMDPPEQFF. DNA for the CDR3: TGCGCCAGCAGCCTCATGGACCCACCGGAGCAGTTCTTC.

The chain uses TRBV12-3 or TRBV12-4 and TRBJ2-1; TRBD2 is a possible D gene (5 bases). V lost 0 bases and J 4 bases, leaving 10 bases between the germline ends. This CDR3 contains 15 residues. CDR3 bases: TGTGCCAGCAGTTTAGCAAATCCGGGGTACAATGAGCAGTTCTTC. It specifies CASSLANPGYNEQFF.

This clonotype was recorded a few times. V and J are TRBV10-3 and TRBJ1-1; 7 nucleotides match TRBD1. The V segment lost 5 bases and the J segment 5 bases; nucleotides outside the gene matches: 11. The CDR3 has 15 residues. Per the germline V gene, CDR1 is ENHRY and CDR2 is SYGVKD. The CDR3 protein is CAISPPQGRGTEAFF. As DNA, the CDR3 is TGTGCCATCAGTCCCCCACAGGGGCGGGGGACTGAAGCTTTCTTT.

This clonotype occurred a few times. The chain employs TRBV27 and TRBJ2-1; the D gene is possibly TRBD1 (5 bases). This CDR3 has 14 amino acids. Germline V gene sequence: CDR1 MNHEY, CDR2 SMNVEV (reference sequence). Trimming left V 7 bases short and J 1 base short, with 11 bases between. The DNA for the CDR3 is TGTGCCAGCACTACCAGGGATTCCTACAATGAGCAGTTCTTC. It encodes CASTTRDSYNEQFF.

In its sample, this clonotype was seen many times. The chain has TRBV10-3 and TRBJ1-1; 10 bases fit TRBD1. Germline CDR1 reads ENHRY; CDR2 reads SYGVKD. The CDR3 runs to 12 residues. Losses at the gene ends were 7 bases for V and 8 bases for J; bases not matched to a gene: 4. CDR3 amino acids: CAIKPGQGEAFF. For the CDR3, the DNA is TGTGCCATCAAACCGGGACAGGGGGAAGCTTTCTTT.

On this clonotype itself: The CDR3 carries no conserved terminal phenylalanine or tryptophan, so it likely arises from a read error. No DNA is shown, since the ends of the CDR3 on it are uncertain; the CDR3 is the one TCRdb lists. The V and J genes are TRBV6-5 and TRBJ2-7; TRBD2 is the table's D call, not checked against the DNA. Germline values: CDR1 MNHEY, CDR2 SVGAGI. The CDR3 spans 9 amino acids, including both terminal residues. The CDR3 spells CASSLPPTK.

The rearrangement links TRBV5-1 to TRBJ1-2, with D tentatively TRBD1 (6 bases). The CDR3 extends over 15 amino acids. The V gene's germline CDR1 is SGHRS and CDR2 YFSETQ. Trimming left V 4 bases short and J 5 bases short, with 18 bases between. The CDR3: CASSPSQGEGYGYTF. DNA of the CDR3: TGCGCCAGCAGCCCCTCACAGGGAGAGGGATATGGCTACACCTTC.

In its sample, this clonotype was seen many times. The gene calls are TRBV5-1 and TRBJ2-1, with 14 bases fitting TRBD2. The CDR3 spans 17 residues. Trimming cost V 4 bases and J 6 bases; bases outside gene matches: 9. CDR1 SGHRS and CDR2 YFSETQ come from the germline V gene. CDR3 bases: TGCGCCAGCAGCCAGGGGACTAGCGGGGGCCGCCTCAATGAGCAGTTCTTC. Its translation is CASSQGTSGGRLNEQFF.